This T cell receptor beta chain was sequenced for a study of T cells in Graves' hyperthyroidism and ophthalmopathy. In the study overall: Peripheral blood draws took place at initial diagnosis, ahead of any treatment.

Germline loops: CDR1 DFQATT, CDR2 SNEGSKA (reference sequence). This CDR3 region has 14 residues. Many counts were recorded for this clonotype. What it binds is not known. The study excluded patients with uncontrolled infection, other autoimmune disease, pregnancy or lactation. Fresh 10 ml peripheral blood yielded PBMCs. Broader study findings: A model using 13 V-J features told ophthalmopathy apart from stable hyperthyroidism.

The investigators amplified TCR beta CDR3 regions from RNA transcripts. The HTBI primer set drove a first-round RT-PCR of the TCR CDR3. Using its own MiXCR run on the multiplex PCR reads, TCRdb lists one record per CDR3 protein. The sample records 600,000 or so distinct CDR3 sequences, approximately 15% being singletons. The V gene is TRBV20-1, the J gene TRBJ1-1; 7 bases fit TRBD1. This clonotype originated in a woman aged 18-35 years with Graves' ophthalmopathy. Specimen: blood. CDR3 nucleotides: TGCAGCCCGTTACCCGACAGGGACCGCGGTGAAGCTTTCTTT. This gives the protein CSPLPDRDRGEAFF.